This TCR beta chain emerged from a study of CD8+CD57+ T cells in acquired aplastic anemia (dated by TCRdb to 2016 to 2019). Study-wide context: DNA extracted from sorted CD4+ and CD8+ cells had a mean of roughly 3.4 ug, with a range of about 0.18 to 27.4 ug. Mean read counts for healthy donor samples were 9 million to 10.8 million for CD4+ cells and 11.0 million for CD8+ cells.

Deletion took 0 bases off V and 1 base off J, with a span of 6 bases between the germline ends. As encoded in the germline V gene (reference sequence), CDR1 is LGHDT while CDR2 is YNNKEL. The cysteine opens and the phenylalanine closes a CDR3 of 14 amino acids. Here the CDR3 DNA is all that survives: 42 bases in frame from base 1. The study deep-sequenced TCR repertoires of sorted CD4+ and CD8+ blood T cells from severe aplastic anemia patients and healthy subjects. Ficoll-Paque density gradient centrifugation was used to isolate peripheral blood mononuclear cells. CD4+ and CD8+ T cells were sorted by FACS or magnetic beads before DNA extraction. Profiling of TCR beta VDJ combinations and CDR3 sequences used genomic DNA as the template. An Illumina HiSeq 2000 was the platform used for TCR repertoire sequencing. The study's own analysis went as follows. Repertoire assessment relied on Simpson's diversity index, CDR3 size and DJ length profiles, and TRBV/TRBJ rearrangement plots. Whichever DNA sequence was most abundant in the deep sequencing data was defined as the immunodominant clone. CDR3 amino acid sequences were screened for sharing across subjects and compared with published repertoires and the VDJdb database. TCRdb trimmed the raw reads at Q25, called clones with MiXCR and kept productive beta chains. Rows matching on CDR3 protein sequence are summarized as one entry with the most common DNA and genes. TCRdb's processing, not the authors', yielded these V and J calls. The sample includes 180,000 or so distinct CDR3 sequences, with 45% to 50% observed a single time. The top ten constitute approximately 2.9% of the sample.

This clonotype was counted only a few times. Its antigen is currently not known. The record has no base qualities; no much larger clone is one base away. The investigation overall reported the following: Around 30 CD8+ CDR3 sequences were found to be shared between patients and controls, but these sequences appeared to be highly expressed in patients and within the immunodominant clones of the patients. No significant difference in CD8+ Simpson's diversity was found between patients and healthy controls (P=0.060).

The source is a human donor in good health. The sequencing input was sorted CD4+, CD8+, or CD8+CD57+ T cells (not recorded which) from PBMCs. This chain is built from TRBV3-1 and TRBJ2-5, with the D gene not clear enough to name. The CDR3 region: CASSQDPRQETQYF. In nucleotides, the sequence is TGTGCCAGCAGCCAAGATCCGCGCCAAGAGACCCAGTACTTC.